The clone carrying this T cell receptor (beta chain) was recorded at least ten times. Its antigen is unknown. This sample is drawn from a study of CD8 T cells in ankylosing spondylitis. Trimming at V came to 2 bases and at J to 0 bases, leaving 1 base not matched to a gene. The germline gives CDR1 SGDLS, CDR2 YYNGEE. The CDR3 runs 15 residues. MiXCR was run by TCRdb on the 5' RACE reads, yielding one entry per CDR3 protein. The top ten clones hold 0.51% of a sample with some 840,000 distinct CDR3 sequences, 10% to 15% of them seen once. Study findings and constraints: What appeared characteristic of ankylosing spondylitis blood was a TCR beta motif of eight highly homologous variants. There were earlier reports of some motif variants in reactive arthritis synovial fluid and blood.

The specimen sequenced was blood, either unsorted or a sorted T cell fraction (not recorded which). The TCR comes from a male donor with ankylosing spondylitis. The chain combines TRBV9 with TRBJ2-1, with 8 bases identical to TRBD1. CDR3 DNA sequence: TGTGCCAGCAGCGTCGGACAGGGCTCCTACAATGAGCAGTTCTTC. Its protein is CASSVGQGSYNEQFF.